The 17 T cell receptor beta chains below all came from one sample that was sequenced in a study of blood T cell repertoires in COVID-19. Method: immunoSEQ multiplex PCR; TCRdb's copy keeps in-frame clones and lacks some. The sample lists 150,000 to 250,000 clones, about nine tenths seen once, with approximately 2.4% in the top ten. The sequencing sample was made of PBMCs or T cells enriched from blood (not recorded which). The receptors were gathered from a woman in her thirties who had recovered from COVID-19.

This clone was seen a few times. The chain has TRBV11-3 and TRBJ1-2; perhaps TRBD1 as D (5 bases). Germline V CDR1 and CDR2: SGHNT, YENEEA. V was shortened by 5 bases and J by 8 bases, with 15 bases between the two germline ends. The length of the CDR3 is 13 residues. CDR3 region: CASSKGLMEGYTF. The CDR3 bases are TGTGCCAGCAGCAAGGGACTTATGGAAGGCTACACCTTC.

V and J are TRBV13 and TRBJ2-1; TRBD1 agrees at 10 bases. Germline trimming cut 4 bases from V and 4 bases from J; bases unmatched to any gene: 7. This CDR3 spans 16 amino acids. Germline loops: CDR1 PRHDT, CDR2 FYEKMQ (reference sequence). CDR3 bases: TGTGCCAGCAGCTCCCGGACAGGGGGACCATACAATGAGCAGTTCTTC. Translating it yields CASSSRTGGPYNEQFF.

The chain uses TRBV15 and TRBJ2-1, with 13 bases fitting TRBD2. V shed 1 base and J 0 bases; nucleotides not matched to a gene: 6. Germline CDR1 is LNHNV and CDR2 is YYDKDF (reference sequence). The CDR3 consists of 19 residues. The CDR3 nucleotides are TGTGCCACCAGCAGAGGGGGGACTAGCGGGGTTCGCTCCTACAATGAGCAGTTCTTC. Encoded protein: CATSRGGTSGVRSYNEQFF.

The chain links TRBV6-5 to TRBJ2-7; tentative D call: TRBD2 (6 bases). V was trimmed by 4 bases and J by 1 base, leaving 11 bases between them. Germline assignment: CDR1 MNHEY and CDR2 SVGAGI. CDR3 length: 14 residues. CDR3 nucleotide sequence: TGTGCCAGCAGTTCAAACGGGGGTTCCTACGAGCAGTACTTC. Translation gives CASSSNGGSYEQYF.

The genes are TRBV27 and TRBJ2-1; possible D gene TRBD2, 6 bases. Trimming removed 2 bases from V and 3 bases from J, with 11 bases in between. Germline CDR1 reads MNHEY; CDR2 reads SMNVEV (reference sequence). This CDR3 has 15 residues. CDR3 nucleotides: TGTGCCAGCAGTTTAACTAGCAATATCTACAATGAGCAGTTCTTC. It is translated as CASSLTSNIYNEQFF.

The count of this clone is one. The chain's CDR3 is CASTQAGPSYEQYF. The CDR3 region has the DNA TGTGCCAGCACCCAAGCGGGACCTTCCTACGAGCAGTACTTC. The rearrangement uses TRBV6-5 and TRBJ2-7, with 7 bases matching TRBD2. The ends lost 7 bases at V and 1 base at J; junction bases unmatched: 7. CDR1 MNHEY and CDR2 SVGAGI come from the germline V gene. The CDR3 is made up of 14 amino acids.

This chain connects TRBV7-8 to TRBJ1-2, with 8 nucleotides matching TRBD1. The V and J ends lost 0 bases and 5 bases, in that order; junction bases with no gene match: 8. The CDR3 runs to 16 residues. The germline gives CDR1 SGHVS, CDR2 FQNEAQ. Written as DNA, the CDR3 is TGTGCCAGCAGCTTAGCGAGGGACAGGCTATCTTATGGCTACACCTTC. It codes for CASSLARDRLSYGYTF. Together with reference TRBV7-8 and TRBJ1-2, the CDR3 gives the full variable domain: GAGVSQSPRYKVAKRGQDVALRCDPISGHVSLFWYQQALGQGPEFLTYFQNEAQLDKSGLPSDRFFAERPEGSVSTLKIQRTQQEDSAVYLCASSLARDRLSYGYTFGSGTRLTVV.

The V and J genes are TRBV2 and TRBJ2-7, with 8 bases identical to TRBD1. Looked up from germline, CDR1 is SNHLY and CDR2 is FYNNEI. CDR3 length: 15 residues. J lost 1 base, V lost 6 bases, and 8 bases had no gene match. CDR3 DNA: TGTGCCAGCAGCCGGACAGGGAGTACATCCTACGAGCAGTACTTC. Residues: CASSRTGSTSYEQYF.

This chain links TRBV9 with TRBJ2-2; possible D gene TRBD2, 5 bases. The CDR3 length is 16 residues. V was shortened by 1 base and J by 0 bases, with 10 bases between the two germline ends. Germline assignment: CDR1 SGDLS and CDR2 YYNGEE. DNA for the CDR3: TGTGCCAGCAGCGTATCCGGAGGACCGAACACCGGGGAGCTGTTTTTT. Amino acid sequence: CASSVSGGPNTGELFF.

For the CDR3, the DNA is TGTGCCACCAGCCGGGAAATATCTGCTTACTACAATGAGCAGTTCTTC. It codes for CATSREISAYYNEQFF. The V and J genes are TRBV15 and TRBJ2-1, with D possibly matching TRBD2 (5 bases). Germline V gene lookup returns CDR1 LNHNV and CDR2 YYDKDF (reference sequence). The V and J ends lost 5 bases and 3 bases respectively, with 17 bases between them. The CDR3 contains 16 residues.

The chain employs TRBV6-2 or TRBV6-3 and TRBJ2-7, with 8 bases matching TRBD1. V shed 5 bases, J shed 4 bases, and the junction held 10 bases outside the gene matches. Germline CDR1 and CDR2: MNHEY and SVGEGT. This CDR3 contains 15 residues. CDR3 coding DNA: TGTGCCAGCAGTACTCCCCGGACAGGGTCGTACGAGCAGTACTTC. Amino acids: CASSTPRTGSYEQYF.

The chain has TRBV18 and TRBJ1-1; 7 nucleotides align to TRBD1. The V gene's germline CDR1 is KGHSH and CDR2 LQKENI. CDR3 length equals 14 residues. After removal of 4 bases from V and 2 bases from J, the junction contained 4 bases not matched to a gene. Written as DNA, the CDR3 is TGTGCCAGCTCACGGGACAGCCGAAACACTGAAGCTTTCTTT. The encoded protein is CASSRDSRNTEAFF.

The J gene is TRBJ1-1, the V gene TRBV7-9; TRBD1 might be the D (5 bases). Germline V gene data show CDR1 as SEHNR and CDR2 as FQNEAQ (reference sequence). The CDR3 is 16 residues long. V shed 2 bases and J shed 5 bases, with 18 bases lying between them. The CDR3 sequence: CASSLHPIGGGTEAFF. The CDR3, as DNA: TGTGCCAGCAGCTTACACCCTATCGGGGGAGGGACTGAAGCTTTCTTT.

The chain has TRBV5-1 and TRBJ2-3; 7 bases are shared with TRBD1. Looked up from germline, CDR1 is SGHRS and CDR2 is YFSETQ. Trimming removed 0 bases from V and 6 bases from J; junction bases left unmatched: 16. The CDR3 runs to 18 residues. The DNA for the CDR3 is TGCGCCAGCAGCTTGGGTACAGTGGGCCAGGGGGTGGAGGATACGCAGTATTTT. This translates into CASSLGTVGQGVEDTQYF.

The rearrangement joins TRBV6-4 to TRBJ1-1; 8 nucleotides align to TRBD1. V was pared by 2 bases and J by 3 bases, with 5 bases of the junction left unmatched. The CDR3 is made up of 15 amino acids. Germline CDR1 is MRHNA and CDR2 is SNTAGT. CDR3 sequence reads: CASSDLSGGHTEAFF. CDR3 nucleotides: TGTGCCAGCAGTGACCTGTCAGGGGGCCACACTGAAGCTTTCTTT.

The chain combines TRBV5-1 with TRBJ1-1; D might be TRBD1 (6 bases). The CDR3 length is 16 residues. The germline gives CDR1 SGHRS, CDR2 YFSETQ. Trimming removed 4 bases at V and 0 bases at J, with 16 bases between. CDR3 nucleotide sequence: TGCGCCAGCAGCGCGGGCGGGGGCGGAATGAACACTGAAGCTTTCTTT. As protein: CASSAGGGGMNTEAFF.

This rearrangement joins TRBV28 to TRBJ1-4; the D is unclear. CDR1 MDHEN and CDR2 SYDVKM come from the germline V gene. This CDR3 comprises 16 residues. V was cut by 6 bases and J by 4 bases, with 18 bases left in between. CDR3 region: CASRDSGRGRNEKLFF. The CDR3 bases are TGTGCCAGCAGGGACTCGGGCAGAGGACGTAATGAAAAACTGTTTTTT.